This record concerns one T cell receptor (beta chain) sequence. The sample belongs to a study of blood T cell repertoires in COVID-19. Whole-study context: In Cohort 3, a recovered donor had either two negative PCRs, clearance, or symptom resolution. Sources were T cells, B-cell-depleted T cells, or PBMCs; the material itself was cDNA or gDNA. Sites in the United States, Italy and Spain provided acute and convalescent COVID-19 samples.

Germline CDR1 and CDR2: MNHNY and SVGAGI (reference sequence). The CDR3 extends over 17 amino acids. Trimming removed 5 bases from V and 0 bases from J; junction bases left unmatched: 13. This table comes from immunoSEQ multiplex PCR, and its TCRdb copy is limited to in-frame clones, with some not included. The repertoire holds around 300,000 clones, around 89% seen once, with 2% to 2.5% in the top ten. V and J are TRBV6-6 and TRBJ2-7; TRBD1 matches 7 bases. The sequenced material came from PBMCs or T cells enriched from blood (not recorded which). This TCR derives from a woman aged 55-75 years in a cohort exposed to, infected with or recovered from COVID-19 (not recorded which). The CDR3 region has the DNA TGTGCCAGCAGTCGGACAGGAAAGGACTTTATCTCCTACGAGCAGTACTTC. This sequence encodes CASSRTGKDFISYEQYF.